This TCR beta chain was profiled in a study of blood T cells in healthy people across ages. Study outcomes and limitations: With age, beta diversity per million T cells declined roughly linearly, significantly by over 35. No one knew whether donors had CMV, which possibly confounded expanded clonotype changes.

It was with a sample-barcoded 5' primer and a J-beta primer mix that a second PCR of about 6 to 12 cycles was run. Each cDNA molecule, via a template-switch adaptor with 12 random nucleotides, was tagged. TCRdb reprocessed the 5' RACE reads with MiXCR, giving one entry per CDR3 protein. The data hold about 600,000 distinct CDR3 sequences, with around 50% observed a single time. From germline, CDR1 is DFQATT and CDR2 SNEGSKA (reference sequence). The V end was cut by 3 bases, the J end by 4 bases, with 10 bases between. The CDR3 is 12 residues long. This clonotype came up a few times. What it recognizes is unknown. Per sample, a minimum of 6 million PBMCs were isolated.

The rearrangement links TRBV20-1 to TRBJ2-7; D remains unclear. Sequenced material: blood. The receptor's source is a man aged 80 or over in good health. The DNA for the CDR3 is TGCAGTGCTAGTAACAGAGGATACGAGCAGTACTTC. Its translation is CSASNRGYEQYF.